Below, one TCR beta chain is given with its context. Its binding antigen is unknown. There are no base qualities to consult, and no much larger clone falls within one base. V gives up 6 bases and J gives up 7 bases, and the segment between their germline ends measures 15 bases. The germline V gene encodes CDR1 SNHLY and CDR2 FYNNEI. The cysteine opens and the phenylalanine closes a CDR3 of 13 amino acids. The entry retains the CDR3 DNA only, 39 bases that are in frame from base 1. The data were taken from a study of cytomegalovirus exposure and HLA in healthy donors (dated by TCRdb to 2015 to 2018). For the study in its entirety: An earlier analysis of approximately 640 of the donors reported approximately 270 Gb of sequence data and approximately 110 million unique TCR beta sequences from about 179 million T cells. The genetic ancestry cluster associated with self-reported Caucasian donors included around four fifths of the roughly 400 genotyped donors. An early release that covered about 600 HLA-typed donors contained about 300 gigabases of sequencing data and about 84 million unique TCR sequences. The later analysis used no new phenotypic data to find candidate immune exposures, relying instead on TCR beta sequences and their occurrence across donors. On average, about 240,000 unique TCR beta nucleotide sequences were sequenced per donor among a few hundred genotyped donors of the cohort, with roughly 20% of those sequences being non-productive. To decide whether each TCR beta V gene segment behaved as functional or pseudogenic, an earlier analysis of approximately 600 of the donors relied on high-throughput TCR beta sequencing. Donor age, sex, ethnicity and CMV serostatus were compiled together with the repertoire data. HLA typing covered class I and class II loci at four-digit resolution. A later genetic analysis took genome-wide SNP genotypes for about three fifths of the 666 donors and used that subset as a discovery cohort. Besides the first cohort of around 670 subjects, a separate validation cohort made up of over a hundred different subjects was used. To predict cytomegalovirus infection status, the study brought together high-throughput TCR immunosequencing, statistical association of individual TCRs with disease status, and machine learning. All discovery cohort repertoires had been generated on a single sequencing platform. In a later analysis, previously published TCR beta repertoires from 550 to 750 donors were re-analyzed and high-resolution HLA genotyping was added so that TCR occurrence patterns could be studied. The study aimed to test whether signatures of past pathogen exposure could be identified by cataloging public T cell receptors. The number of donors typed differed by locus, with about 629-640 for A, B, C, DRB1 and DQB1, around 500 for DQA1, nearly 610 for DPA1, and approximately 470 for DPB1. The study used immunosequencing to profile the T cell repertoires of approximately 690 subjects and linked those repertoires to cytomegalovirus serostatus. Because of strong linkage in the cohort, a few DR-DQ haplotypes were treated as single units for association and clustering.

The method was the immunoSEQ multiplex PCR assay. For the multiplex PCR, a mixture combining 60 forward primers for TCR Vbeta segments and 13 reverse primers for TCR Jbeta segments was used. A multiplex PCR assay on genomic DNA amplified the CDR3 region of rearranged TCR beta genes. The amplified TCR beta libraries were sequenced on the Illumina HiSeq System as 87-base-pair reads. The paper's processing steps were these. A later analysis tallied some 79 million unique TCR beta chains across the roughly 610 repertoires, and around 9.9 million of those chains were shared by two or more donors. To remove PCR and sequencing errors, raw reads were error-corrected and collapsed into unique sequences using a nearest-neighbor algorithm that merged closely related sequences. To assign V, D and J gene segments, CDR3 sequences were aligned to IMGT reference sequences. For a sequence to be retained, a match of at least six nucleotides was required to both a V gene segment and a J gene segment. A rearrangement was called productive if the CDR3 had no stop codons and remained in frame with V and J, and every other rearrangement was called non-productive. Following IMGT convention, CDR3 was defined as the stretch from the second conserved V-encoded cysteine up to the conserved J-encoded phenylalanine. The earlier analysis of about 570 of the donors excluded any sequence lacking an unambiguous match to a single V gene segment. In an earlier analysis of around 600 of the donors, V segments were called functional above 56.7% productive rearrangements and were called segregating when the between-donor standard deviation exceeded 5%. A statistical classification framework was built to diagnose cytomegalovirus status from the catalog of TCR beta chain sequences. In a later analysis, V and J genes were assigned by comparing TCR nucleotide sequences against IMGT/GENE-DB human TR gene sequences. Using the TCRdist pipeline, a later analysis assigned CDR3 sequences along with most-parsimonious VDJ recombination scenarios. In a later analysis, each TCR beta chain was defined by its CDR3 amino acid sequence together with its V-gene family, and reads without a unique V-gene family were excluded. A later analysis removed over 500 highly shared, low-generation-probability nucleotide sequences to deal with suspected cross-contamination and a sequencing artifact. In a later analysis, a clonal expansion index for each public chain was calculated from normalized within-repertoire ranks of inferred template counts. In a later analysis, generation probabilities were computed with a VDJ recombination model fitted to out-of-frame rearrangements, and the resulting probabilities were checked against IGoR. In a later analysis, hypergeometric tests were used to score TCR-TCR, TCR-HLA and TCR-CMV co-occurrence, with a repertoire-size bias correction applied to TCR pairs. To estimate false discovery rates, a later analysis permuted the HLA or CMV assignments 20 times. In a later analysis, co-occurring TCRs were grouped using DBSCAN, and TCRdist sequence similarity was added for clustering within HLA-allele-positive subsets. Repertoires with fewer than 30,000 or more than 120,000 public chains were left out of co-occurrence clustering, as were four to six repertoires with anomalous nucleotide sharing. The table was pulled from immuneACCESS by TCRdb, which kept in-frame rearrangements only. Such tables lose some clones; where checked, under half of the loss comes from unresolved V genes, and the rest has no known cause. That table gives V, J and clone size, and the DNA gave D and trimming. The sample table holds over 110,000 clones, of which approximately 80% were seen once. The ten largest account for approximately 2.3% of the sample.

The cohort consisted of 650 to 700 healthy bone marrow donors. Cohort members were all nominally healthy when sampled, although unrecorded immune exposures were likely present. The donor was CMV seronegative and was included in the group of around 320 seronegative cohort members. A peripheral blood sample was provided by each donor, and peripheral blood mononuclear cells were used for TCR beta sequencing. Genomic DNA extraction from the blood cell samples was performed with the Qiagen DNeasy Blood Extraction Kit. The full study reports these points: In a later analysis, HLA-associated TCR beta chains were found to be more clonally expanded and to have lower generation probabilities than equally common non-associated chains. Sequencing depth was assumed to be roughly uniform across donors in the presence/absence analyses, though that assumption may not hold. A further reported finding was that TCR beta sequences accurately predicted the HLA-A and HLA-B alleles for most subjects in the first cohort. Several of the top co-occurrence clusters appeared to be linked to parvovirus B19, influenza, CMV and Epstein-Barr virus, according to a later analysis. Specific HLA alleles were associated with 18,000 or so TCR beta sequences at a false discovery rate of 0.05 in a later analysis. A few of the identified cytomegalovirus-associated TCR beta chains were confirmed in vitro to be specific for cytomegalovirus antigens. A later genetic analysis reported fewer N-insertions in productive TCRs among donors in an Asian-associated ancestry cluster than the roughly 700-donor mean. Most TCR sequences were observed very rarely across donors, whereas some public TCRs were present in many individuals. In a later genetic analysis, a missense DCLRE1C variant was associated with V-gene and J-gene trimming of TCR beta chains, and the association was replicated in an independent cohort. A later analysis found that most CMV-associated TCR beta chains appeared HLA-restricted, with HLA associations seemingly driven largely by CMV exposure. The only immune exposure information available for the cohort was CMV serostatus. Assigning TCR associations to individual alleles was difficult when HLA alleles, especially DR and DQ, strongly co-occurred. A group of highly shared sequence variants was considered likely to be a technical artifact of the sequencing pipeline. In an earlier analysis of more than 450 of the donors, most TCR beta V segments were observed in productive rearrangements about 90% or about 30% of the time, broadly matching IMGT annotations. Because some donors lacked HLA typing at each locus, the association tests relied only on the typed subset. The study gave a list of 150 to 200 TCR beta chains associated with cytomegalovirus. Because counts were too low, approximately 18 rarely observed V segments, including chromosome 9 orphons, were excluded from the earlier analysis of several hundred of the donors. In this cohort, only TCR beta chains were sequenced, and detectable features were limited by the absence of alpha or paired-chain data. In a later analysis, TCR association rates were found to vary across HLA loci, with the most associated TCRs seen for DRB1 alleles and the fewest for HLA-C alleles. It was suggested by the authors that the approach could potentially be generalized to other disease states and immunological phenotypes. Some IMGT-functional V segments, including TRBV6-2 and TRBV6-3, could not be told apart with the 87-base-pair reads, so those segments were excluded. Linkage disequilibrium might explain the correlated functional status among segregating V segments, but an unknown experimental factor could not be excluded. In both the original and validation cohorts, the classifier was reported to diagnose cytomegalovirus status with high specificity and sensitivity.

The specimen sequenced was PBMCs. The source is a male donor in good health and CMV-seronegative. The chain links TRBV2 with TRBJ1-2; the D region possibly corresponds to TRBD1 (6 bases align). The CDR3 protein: CASSPYRVAGYTF. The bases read TGTGCCAGCAGCCCCTACAGGGTGGCTGGCTACACCTTC.